The clone carrying this TCR beta chain was recorded a few times. The PCR was carried out with 60 Vbeta primers and 13 Jbeta primers. Sequenced by immunoSEQ multiplex PCR; TCRdb stores in-frame clones only, minus some. The profile covers fewer than 100,000 clones, with under 75% appearing a single time and 1.2% taken by the ten largest. The V end lost 2 bases, the J end lost 3 bases, and 9 bases lay between the germline ends. This CDR3 has 13 amino acids. Germline V CDR1 and CDR2: SGHDT, YYEEEE. The sample is drawn from a study of cytomegalovirus exposure and HLA in healthy donors. This chain joins TRBV5-6 and TRBJ2-7; D uncertain. This receptor was obtained from a female donor in good health and CMV-seronegative. The sequenced sample consisted of PBMCs. The CDR3 spells CASSLMAHYEQYF. The CDR3 nucleotides read TGTGCCAGCAGCTTAATGGCCCACTACGAGCAGTACTTC.